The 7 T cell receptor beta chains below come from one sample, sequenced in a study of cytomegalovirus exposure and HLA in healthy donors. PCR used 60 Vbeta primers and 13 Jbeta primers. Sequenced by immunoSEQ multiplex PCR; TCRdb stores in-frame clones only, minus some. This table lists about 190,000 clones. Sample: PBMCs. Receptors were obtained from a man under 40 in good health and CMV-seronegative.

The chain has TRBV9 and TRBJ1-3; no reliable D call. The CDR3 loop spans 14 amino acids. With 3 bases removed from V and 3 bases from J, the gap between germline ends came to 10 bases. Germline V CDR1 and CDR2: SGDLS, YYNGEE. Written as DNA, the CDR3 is TGTGCCAGCAGCGCCCGAGGTAGTGGAAACACCATATATTTT. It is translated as CASSARGSGNTIYF.

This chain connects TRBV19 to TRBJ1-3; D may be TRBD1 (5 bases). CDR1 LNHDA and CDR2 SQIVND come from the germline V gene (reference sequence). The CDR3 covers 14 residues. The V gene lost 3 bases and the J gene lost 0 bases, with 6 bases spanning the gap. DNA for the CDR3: TGTGCCAGTAGTATGGGGGGCTCTGGAAACACCATATATTTT. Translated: CASSMGGSGNTIYF.

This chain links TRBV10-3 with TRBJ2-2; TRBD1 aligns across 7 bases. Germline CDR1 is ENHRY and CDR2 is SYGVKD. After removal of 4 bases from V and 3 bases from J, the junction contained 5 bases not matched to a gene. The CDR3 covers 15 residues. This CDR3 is CAISVSDRDTGELFF. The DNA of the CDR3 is TGTGCCATCAGTGTCTCAGACAGGGACACCGGGGAGCTGTTTTTT.

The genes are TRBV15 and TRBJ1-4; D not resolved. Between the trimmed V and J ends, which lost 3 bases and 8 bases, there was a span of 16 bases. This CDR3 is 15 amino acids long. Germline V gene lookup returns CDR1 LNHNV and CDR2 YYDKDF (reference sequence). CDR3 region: CATSSVREPWEKLFF. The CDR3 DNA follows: TGTGCCACCAGCAGTGTAAGGGAGCCTTGGGAAAAACTGTTTTTT.

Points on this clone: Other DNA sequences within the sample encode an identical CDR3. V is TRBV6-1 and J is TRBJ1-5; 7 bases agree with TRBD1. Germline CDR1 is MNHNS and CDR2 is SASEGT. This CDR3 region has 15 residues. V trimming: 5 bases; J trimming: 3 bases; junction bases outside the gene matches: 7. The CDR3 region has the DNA TGTGCCAGCAGTCGCGACAGGGACCCCAATCAGCCCCAGCATTTT. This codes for CASSRDRDPNQPQHF.

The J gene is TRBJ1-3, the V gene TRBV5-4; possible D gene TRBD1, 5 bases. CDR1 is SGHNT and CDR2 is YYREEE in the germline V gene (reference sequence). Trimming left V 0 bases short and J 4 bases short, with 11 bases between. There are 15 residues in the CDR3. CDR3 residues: CASSLAGGTGNTIYF. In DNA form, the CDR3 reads TGTGCCAGCAGCTTGGCCGGGGGGACGGGAAACACCATATATTTT.

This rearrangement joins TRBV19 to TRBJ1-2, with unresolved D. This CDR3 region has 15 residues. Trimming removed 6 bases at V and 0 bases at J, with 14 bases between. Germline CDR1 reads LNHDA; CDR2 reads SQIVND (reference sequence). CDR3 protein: CASRRTGKANYGYTF. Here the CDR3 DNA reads TGTGCCAGTAGGCGAACGGGGAAAGCTAACTATGGCTACACCTTC.